This is a list of T cell receptor beta chains from one sample in a study of T cells after yellow fever vaccination. TCRdb used MiXCR to reprocess the 5' RACE reads, holding one entry per CDR3 protein. The sample consists of approximately 70,000 distinct CDR3 sequences, 5% to 8% of them appearing once. The sample in question was CD8+ T cells sorted from PBMCs, obtained roughly 46 days after the first yellow fever vaccination. The receptors originated from a man younger than 35 who received the YFV17D yellow fever vaccine. The CDR3 runs from the conserved cysteine through the conserved F or W. The D gene is left open where the match is weak.

TRBV3-1	TRBJ2-7	.	CASSQGGAGTSYEQYF
TRBV3-1	TRBJ1-1	TRBD1	CASSRQTGLITEAFF
TRBV12-3/TRBV12-4	TRBJ1-2	.	CASSLGSQGYTF
TRBV7-9	TRBJ2-5	TRBD1	CASSLEARTGDQETQYF
TRBV29-1	TRBJ2-5	TRBD2	CSVEDFTGRAGVQETQYF
TRBV20-1	TRBJ2-5	.	CSASGDQETQYF
TRBV11-3	TRBJ2-5	.	CASSSYRKEGEETQYF
TRBV10-3	TRBJ2-3	.	CAISATSLSTDTQYF
TRBV7-3	TRBJ2-1	.	CASSLPGSDNEQFF
TRBV5-1	TRBJ2-7	.	CASSSGILAFPLLSEQYF
TRBV5-1	TRBJ2-7	.	CASRNPRSSYEQYF
TRBV4-2	TRBJ2-7	.	CASSRTGSSSYEQYF
TRBV6-4	TRBJ2-3	.	CASSDSIGGPDTQYF
TRBV4-3	TRBJ1-2	.	CASSQDPDSNYGYTF
TRBV15	TRBJ2-7	.	CATSVPGVPYEQYF
TRBV12-3/TRBV12-4	TRBJ2-1	.	CASSLGGTYNEQFF
TRBV15	TRBJ1-3	.	CATRVDTGNTIYF
TRBV4-2	TRBJ2-3	TRBD2	CASSQVQLAGGSTSTDTQYF
TRBV7-2	TRBJ2-7	.	CASRGGYAQYF
TRBV6-2/TRBV6-3	TRBJ2-7	TRBD2	CASSSLQRGQRKQYF
TRBV12-3/TRBV12-4	TRBJ1-2	.	CASSFTSNYGYTF
TRBV4-1	TRBJ2-2	.	CASSQRGTTTGELFF
TRBV11-2	TRBJ2-2	TRBD2	CASSLPLAGGLTGELFF
TRBV10-3	TRBJ2-1	TRBD2	CAISEGLAGANNEQFF
TRBV12-3/TRBV12-4	TRBJ2-5	TRBD2	CASSLIQRGGQETQYF
TRBV7-9	TRBJ1-2	TRBD1	CASSSSTGGPYGYTF
TRBV7-2	TRBJ2-1	TRBD2	CASSLVQAGGGNEQFF
TRBV4-2	TRBJ2-5	TRBD2	CASSQGTSEGETQYF
TRBV7-6	TRBJ2-7	.	CASSPGLRNEQYF
TRBV7-6	TRBJ2-3	.	CASSPLFPSTDTQYF
TRBV27	TRBJ1-2	.	CASSPFGTDYGYTF
TRBV4-1	TRBJ2-7	.	CASSQEGVSGYEQYF
TRBV7-9	TRBJ1-5	TRBD1	CASGTGTNQPQHF
TRBV6-6	TRBJ2-2	.	CASSPNTGELFF
TRBV4-2	TRBJ2-1	.	CAMSPGVQHNEQFF
TRBV6-1	TRBJ2-1	.	CASSLSSVPNEQFF
TRBV20-1	TRBJ2-3	.	CSAESGFGTDTQYF
TRBV4-2	TRBJ2-7	.	CASSQGTPNPEQYF
TRBV10-3	TRBJ1-2	TRBD1	CAIRRTGGSNYGYTF
TRBV20-1	TRBJ2-1	TRBD2	CSVPGTSDYNEQFF
TRBV5-1	TRBJ1-2	TRBD1	CASSLALSGGIGYGYTF
TRBV10-3	TRBJ2-3	.	CAISESLDSTLVTDTQYF
TRBV14	TRBJ1-3	.	CASSLTGSGNTIYF
TRBV27	TRBJ1-2	.	CASSSPGDYGYTF
TRBV24-1	TRBJ1-5	.	CAIATGSDNQPQHF
TRBV16	TRBJ1-2	TRBD1	CASSPGTGAVGYTF
TRBV12-3/TRBV12-4	TRBJ2-3	TRBD2	CASSPWGSGASDTQYF
TRBV12-3/TRBV12-4	TRBJ1-4	TRBD1	CASTLTGAGEKLFF
TRBV7-9	TRBJ2-1	.	CASSFPQPTLQFEQFF
TRBV4-1	TRBJ1-1	TRBD1	CASSQEGTGRSRTEAFF
TRBV18	TRBJ2-3	TRBD1	CASSYPELGTGVDTQYF
TRBV4-1	TRBJ1-2	.	CASSQEGRDGNYGYTF
TRBV11-1	TRBJ2-3	TRBD1	CASSLEQGPYTDTQYF
TRBV4-3	TRBJ2-2	TRBD2	CASSQDVRLAGGLGELFF
TRBV5-5	TRBJ1-2	.	CASRQSPGELYGYTF
TRBV4-1	TRBJ2-3	.	CASSQDGAADTQYF
TRBV5-6	TRBJ2-3	TRBD2	CASSFGLAGVFSTDTQYF
TRBV19	TRBJ1-2	.	CASSQSQSYGYTF
TRBV6-5	TRBJ2-1	.	CASSYSSYNEQFF